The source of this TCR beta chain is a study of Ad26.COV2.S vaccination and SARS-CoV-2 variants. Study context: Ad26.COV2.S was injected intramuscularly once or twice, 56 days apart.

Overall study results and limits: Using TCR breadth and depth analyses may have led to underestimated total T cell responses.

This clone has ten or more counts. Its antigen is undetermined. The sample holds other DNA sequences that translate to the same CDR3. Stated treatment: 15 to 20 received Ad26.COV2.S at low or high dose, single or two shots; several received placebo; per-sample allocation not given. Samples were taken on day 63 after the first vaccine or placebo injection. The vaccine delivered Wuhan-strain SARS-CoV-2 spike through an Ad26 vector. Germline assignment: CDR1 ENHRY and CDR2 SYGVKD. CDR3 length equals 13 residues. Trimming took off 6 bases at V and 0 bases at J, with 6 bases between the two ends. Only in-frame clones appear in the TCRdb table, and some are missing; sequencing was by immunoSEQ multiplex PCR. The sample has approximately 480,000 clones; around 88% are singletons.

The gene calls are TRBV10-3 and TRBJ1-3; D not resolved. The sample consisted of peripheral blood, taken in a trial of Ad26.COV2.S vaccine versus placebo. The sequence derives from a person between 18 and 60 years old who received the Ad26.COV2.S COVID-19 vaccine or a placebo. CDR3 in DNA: TGTGCCATCAGGGATAGCTCTGGAAACACCATATATTTT. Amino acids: CAIRDSSGNTIYF.